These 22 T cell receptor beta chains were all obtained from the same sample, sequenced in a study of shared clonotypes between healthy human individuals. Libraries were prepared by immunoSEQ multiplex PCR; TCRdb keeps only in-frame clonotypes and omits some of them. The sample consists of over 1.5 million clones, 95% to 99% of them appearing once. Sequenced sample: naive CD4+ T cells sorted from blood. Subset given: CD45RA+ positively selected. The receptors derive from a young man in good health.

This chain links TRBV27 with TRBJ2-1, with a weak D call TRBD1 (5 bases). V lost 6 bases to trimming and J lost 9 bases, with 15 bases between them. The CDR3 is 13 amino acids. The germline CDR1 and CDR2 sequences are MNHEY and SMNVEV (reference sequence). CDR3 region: CASRMQGSAEQFF. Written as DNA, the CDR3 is TGTGCCAGCAGGATGCAGGGCTCCGCTGAGCAGTTCTTC.

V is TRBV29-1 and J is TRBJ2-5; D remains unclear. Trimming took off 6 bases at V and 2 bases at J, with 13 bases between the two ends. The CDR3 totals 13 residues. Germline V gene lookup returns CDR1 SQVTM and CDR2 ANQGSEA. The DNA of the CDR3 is TGCAGCGTGGATCCTGGACCTCAAGAGACCCAGTACTTC. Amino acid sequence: CSVDPGPQETQYF.

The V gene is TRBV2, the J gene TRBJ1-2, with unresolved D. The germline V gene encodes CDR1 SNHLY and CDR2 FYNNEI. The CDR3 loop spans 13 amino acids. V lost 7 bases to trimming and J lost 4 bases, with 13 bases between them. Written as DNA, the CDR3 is TGTGCCAGCAAGCTGACACAGACCTATGGCTACACCTTC. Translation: CASKLTQTYGYTF.

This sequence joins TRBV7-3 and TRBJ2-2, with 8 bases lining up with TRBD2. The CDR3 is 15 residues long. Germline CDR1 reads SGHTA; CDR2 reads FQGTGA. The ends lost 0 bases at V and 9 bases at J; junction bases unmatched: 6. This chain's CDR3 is CASSLTGRASRELFF. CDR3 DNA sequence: TGTGCCAGCAGCTTAACCGGGAGGGCCTCTCGGGAGCTGTTTTTT.

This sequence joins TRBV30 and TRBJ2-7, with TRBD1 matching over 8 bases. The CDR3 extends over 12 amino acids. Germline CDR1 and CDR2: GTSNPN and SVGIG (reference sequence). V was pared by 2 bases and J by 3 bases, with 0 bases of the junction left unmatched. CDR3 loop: CAWSTGGYEQYF. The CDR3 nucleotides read TGTGCCTGGAGTACAGGGGGCTACGAGCAGTACTTC. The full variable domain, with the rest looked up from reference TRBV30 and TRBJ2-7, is SQTIHQWPATLVQPVGSPLSLECTVEGTSNPNLYWYRQAAGRGLQLLFYSVGIGQISSEVPQNLSASRPQDRQFILSSKKLLLSDSGFYLCAWSTGGYEQYFGPGTRLTVT.

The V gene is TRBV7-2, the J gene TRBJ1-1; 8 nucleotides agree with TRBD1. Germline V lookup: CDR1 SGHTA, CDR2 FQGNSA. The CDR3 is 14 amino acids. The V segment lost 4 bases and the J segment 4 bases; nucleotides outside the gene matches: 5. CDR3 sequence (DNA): TGTGCCAGCAGCTCTCAGGGGGCCGGCACTGAAGCTTTCTTT. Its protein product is CASSSQGAGTEAFF.

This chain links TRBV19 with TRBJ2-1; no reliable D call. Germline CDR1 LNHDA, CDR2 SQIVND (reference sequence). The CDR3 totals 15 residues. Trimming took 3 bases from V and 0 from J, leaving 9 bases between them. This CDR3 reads CASSITLGSYNEQFF. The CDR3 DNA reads TGTGCCAGTAGTATTACGCTTGGCTCCTACAATGAGCAGTTCTTC.

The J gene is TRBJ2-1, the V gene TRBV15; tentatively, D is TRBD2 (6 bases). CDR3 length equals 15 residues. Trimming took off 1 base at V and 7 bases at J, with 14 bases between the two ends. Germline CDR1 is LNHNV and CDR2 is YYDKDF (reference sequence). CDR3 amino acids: CATSRGTTGFNEQFF. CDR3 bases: TGTGCCACCAGCAGAGGGACTACCGGATTTAATGAGCAGTTCTTC.

CDR3 in amino acids: CASRRAPPGEQYF. The CDR3 region has the DNA TGCGCCAGCAGGCGGGCCCCCCCTGGCGAGCAGTACTTC. The chain uses TRBV5-1 and TRBJ2-7; TRBD2 might be the D (5 bases). Germline values: CDR1 SGHRS, CDR2 YFSETQ. Between the trimmed V and J ends, which lost 5 bases and 6 bases, there was a span of 15 bases. The CDR3 runs 13 residues.

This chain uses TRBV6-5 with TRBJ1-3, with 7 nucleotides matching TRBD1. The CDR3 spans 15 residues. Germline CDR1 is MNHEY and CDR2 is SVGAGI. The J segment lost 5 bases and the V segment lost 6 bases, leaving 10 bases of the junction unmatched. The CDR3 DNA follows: TGTGCCAGCAGCCGCCGGGACAGTTTCCGAAACACCATATATTTT. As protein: CASSRRDSFRNTIYF.

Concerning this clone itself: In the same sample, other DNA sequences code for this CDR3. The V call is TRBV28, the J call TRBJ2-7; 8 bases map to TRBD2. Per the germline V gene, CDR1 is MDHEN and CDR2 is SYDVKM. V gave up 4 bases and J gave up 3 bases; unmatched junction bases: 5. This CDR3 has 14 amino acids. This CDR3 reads CASSSPGTSYEQYF. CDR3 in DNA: TGTGCCAGCAGTTCCCCCGGGACTAGCTACGAGCAGTACTTC.

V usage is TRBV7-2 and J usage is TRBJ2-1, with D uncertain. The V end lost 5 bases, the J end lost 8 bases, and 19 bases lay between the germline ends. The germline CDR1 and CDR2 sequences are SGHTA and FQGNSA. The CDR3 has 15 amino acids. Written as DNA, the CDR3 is TGTGCCAGCAGCGCCCGAAGGCGCGAGATCGATGAGCAGTTCTTC. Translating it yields CASSARRREIDEQFF. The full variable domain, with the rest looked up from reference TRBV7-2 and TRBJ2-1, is GAGVSQSPSNKVTEKGKDVELRCDPISGHTALYWYRQSLGQGLEFLIYFQGNSAPDKSGLPSDRFSAERTGGSVSTLTIQRTQQEDSAVYLCASSARRREIDEQFFGPGTRLTVL.

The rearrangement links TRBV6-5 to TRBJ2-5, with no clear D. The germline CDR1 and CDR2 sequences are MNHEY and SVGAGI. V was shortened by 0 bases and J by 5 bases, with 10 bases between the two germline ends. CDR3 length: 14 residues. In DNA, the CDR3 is TGTGCCAGCAGTTACTCGGTCCGTAGGGAGACCCAGTACTTC. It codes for CASSYSVRRETQYF.

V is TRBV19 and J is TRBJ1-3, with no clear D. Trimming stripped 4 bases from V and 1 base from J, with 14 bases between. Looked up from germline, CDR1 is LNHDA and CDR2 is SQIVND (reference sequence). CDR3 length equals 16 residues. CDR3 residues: CASSRGVAESGNTIYF. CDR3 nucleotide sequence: TGTGCCAGTAGTAGAGGTGTAGCGGAATCTGGAAACACCATATATTTT. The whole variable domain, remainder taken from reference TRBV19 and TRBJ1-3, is DGGITQSPKYLFRKEGQNVTLSCEQNLNHDAMYWYRQDPGQGLRLIYYSQIVNDFQKGDIAEGYSVSREKKESFPLTVTSAQKNPTAFYLCASSRGVAESGNTIYFGEGSWLTVV.

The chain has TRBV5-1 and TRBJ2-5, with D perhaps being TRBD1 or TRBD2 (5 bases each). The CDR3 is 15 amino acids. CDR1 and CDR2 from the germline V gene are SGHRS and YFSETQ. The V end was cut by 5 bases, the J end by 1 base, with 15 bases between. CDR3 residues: CASSFLSGAQETQYF. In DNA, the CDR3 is TGCGCCAGCAGTTTCCTATCCGGGGCCCAAGAGACCCAGTACTTC.

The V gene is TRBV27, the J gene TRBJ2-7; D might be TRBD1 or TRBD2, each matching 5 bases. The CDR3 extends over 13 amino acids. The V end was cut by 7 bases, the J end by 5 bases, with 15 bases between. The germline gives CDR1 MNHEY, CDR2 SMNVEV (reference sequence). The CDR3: CASKAYRGDEQYF. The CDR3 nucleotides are TGTGCCAGCAAGGCCTATCGGGGCGACGAGCAGTACTTC.

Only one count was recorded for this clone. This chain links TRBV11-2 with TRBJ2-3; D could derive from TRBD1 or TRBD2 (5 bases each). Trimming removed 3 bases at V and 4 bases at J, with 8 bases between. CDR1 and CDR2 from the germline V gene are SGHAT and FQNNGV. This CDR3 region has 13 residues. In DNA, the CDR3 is TGTGCCAGCAGCTTCCTGGGGGCAGATACGCAGTATTTT. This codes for CASSFLGADTQYF. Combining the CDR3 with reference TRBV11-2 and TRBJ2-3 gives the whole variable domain EAGVAQSPRYKIIEKRQSVAFWCNPISGHATLYWYQQILGQGPKLLIQFQNNGVVDDSQLPKDRFSAERLKGVDSTLKIQPAKLEDSAVYLCASSFLGADTQYFGPGTRLTVL.

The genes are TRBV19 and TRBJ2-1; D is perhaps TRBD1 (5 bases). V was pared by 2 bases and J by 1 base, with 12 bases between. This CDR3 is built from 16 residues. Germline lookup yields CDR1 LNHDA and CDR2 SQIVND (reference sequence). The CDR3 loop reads CASSILTVNSYNEQFF. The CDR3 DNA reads TGTGCCAGTAGTATATTGACAGTCAATTCCTACAATGAGCAGTTCTTC.

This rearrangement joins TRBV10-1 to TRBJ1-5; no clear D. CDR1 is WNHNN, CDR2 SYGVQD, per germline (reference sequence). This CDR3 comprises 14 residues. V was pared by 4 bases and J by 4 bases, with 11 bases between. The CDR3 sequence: CASSVGPGNQPQHF. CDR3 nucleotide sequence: TGCGCCAGCAGTGTCGGGCCAGGTAATCAGCCCCAGCATTTT.

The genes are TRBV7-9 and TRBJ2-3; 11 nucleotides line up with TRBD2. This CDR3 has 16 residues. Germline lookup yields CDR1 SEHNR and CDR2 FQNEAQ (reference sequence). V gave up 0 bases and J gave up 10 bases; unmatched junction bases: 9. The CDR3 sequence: CASSLASGLAAPPQYF. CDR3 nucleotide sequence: TGTGCCAGCAGCTTAGCATCGGGACTAGCGGCGCCTCCGCAGTATTTT.

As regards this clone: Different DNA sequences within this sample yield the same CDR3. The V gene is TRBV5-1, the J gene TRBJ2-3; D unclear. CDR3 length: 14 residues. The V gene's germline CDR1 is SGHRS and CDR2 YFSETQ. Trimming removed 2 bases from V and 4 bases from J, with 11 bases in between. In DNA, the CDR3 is TGCGCCAGCAGCTTAGCCGGGTCGCCAGATACGCAGTATTTT. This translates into CASSLAGSPDTQYF.

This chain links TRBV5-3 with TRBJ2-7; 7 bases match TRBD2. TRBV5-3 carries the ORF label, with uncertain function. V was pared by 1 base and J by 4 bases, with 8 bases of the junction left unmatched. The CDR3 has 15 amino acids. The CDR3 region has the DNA TGTGCCAGAAGCTTGTTCCGGCGGGAGTGGTACGAGCAGTACTTC. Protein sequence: CARSLFRREWYEQYF.